Listed here are 19 T cell receptor beta chains from one sample, sequenced in a study of tumor and adjacent non-tumor tissue in lung cancer. A modified ARM-PCR protocol with three rounds of nested PCR amplified TCRbeta. MiXCR, applied by TCRdb to the multiplex PCR reads, yields one record per CDR3 protein. The sample includes 100,000 or so distinct CDR3 sequences, 55% to 65% of them seen just once. The template was RNA from unsorted bulk tissue. The normal lung tissue was taken more than 3 cm from the tumor edge. Sequenced sample: distant non-tumor lung tissue. These receptors all stem from a man in his thirties or forties with non-small cell lung cancer.

This clonotype has a single count. V gene TRBV20-1 combines with J gene TRBJ2-3, with TRBD2 matching over 7 bases. Germline trimming cut 5 bases from V and 5 bases from J; bases unmatched to any gene: 19. The CDR3 has 17 amino acids. CDR1 and CDR2 (germline): DFQATT, SNEGSKA (reference sequence). The CDR3 nucleotides are TGCAGTGCTCACTCCCCCGGGACTACCGGGAACAGAGATACGCAGTATTTT. Residues: CSAHSPGTTGNRDTQYF.

Worth noting for this clonotype: A read error may account for a junction end that differs from germline. V is TRBV11-2 and J is TRBJ1-3; D not certain. The CDR3 is made up of 16 amino acids. Germline CDR1 and CDR2: SGHAT and FQNNGV. The DNA of the CDR3 is TGTGCTAGCAGCCTAGACCTGGGCTTATCTGGAAGCACCATAAATTTT. Protein sequence: CASSLDLGLSGSTINF.

Comments on this clonotype: The junction differs from germline at one of its ends, possibly a read error. The chain links TRBV5-4 to TRBJ2-1; 9 bases are a match to TRBD1. Germline V CDR1 and CDR2: SGHNT, YYREEE (reference sequence). CDR3 length equals 15 residues. The CDR3 DNA reads TGTACCAGCAGCCATCCGGGACAGGGTGTATATGAGCAGTTCTTC. Protein: CTSSHPGQGVYEQFF.

This clonotype was seen only once. This chain connects TRBV7-9 to TRBJ2-1; 10 bases are a match to TRBD2. The CDR3 runs to 17 residues. V shed 1 base, J shed 4 bases, and the junction held 7 bases outside the gene matches. The germline V gene has CDR1 SEHNR and CDR2 FQNEAQ (reference sequence). CDR3: CASSLVLSSGRYNEQFF. The CDR3 nucleotides read TGTGCCAGCAGCTTAGTATTGTCTAGCGGGAGATACAATGAGCAGTTCTTC.

This clonotype came up many times. This rearrangement joins TRBV12-3 or TRBV12-4 to TRBJ2-1, with 9 bases lining up with TRBD1. The V gene end was trimmed by 6 bases and the J gene end by 8 bases; junction bases not matched to a gene: 5. The CDR3 loop spans 13 amino acids. As DNA, the CDR3 is TGTGCCAGCAGACAGGGGGCGCAAGATGAGCAGTTCTTC. Its protein product is CASRQGAQDEQFF.

On this clonotype itself: Mismatch with germline at one junction end may stem from a read error. The rearrangement links TRBV20-1 to TRBJ1-5; a weak D match, TRBD1 (6 bases). CDR3 length: 16 amino acids. CDR1 is DFQATT, CDR2 SNEGSKA, per germline (reference sequence). The CDR3 DNA follows: TGCAGTGCTAGAGATTACAGGGCCTATAGCTATCAGGCCCAGCATTTT. Translated, it gives CSARDYRAYSYQAQHF.

For this clonotype: A much larger clone lies a single base off, so this may be a read error. The chain recombines TRBV20-1 with TRBJ1-2, with 9 bases that match TRBD1. The germline gives CDR1 DFQATT, CDR2 SNEGSKA (reference sequence). The CDR3 sequence is 16 residues long. CDR3 residues: CSARDTGTGTNYGYSF. CDR3 coding DNA: TGCAGTGCTAGAGATACCGGGACAGGGACTAACTATGGCTACAGCTTC.

This CDR3 reads CASSLQVGLAGAYNEQFF. The DNA for the CDR3 is TGTGCCAGCAGCTTACAGGTCGGGCTAGCAGGGGCCTACAATGAGCAGTTCTTC. The chain employs TRBV11-2 and TRBJ2-1; perhaps TRBD1 as D (6 bases). CDR1 is SGHAT, CDR2 FQNNGV, per germline. The V end was cut by 2 bases, the J end by 2 bases, with 19 bases between. The CDR3 has 18 amino acids.

Notes on this clonotype: Compared with germline, one end of the junction differs, possibly owing to a read error. V usage is TRBV29-1 and J usage is TRBJ2-1; D tentatively fits TRBD1 or TRBD2 (5 bases each). The germline V gene has CDR1 SQVTM and CDR2 ANQGSEA. This CDR3 region has 15 residues. DNA of the CDR3: TGCAGCGTTAAAGTGCCGACGGGGCCCTATAATGAGCAGTTCTTC. This sequence encodes CSVKVPTGPYNEQFF.

With regard to this clonotype: A single base separates this from a much larger clone, so it may be a read error. The rearrangement uses TRBV4-3 and TRBJ1-4, with D unclear. This CDR3 spans 14 amino acids. CDR1 is LGHNA and CDR2 is YSLEER in the germline V gene. Trimming removed 2 bases from V and 5 bases from J, with 9 bases in between. The CDR3 region is CASSQSWANEKLFF. The CDR3 bases are TGCGCCAGCAGCCAATCATGGGCAAATGAAAAACTGTTTTTT.

The chain couples TRBV11-2 to TRBJ2-3; TRBD1 or TRBD2 may be the D gene (6 bases each). V was pared by 5 bases and J by 12 bases, with 24 bases between. In germline, CDR1 is SGHAT, CDR2 FQNNGV. This CDR3 comprises 15 residues. The CDR3 nucleotides are TGTGCCAGCAGCATACTATCTGGGGGGCAGGGTGCACAGTATTTT. Its protein is CASSILSGGQGAQYF. Drawing the rest from reference TRBV11-2 and TRBJ2-3, the complete variable domain is EAGVAQSPRYKIIEKRQSVAFWCNPISGHATLYWYQQILGQGPKLLIQFQNNGVVDDSQLPKDRFSAERLKGVDSTLKIQPAKLEDSAVYLCASSILSGGQGAQYFGPGTRLTVL.

This sequence joins TRBV5-1 and TRBJ1-1; maybe TRBD1 (5 bases). The V end was cut by 0 bases, the J end by 5 bases, with 11 bases between. The CDR3 covers 14 residues. In germline, CDR1 is SGHRS, CDR2 YFSETQ. CDR3 nucleotides: TGCGCCAGCAGCTTGGAATGGGGGTGTACTGAAGCTTTCTTT. It codes for CASSLEWGCTEAFF.

Comments on this clonotype: This sequence may be a read error, since a much larger clone differs from it by one base. This chain connects TRBV20-1 to TRBJ2-4, with D perhaps TRBD2 (5 bases). This CDR3 contains 12 residues. The germline CDR1 and CDR2 sequences are DFQATT and SNEGSKA (reference sequence). CDR3 protein: CSTRDLGQRQYF. In DNA, the CDR3 is TGCAGTACTAGAGATCTAGGGCAGAGACAGTACTTC.

With regard to this clonotype: A read error may account for a junction end that differs from germline. The chain combines TRBV11-1 with TRBJ1-1, with D perhaps matching TRBD1 (5 bases). From germline, CDR1 is SGHAT and CDR2 FQDESV (reference sequence). CDR3 length: 15 amino acids. In DNA, the CDR3 is TGTCCCAGCACCGTAAAGGGGCCCGCGCCGACTGGGGCTTTCTTT. Its translation: CPSTVKGPAPTGAFF.

Note on this clonotype: At one end, the junction sequence differs from germline, possibly due to a read error. The genes are TRBV29-1 and TRBJ2-2; the D gene is possibly TRBD2 (6 bases). From germline, CDR1 is SQVTM and CDR2 ANQGSEA. The length of the CDR3 is 15 residues. For the CDR3, the DNA is TGCGGCGTTGAAGCTAACGGGAGAAAAACCGGGGAGCCGTTTTTT. Protein: CGVEANGRKTGEPFF.

For this clonotype: A much larger clonotype is one base distant, so this may be a read error. The chain uses TRBV29-1 and TRBJ1-2; D gene unclear. V gave up 3 bases and J gave up 10 bases, with 12 bases separating them. The germline V gene has CDR1 SQVTM and CDR2 ANQGSEA. The CDR3 loop spans 11 amino acids. The CDR3 protein is CSVEIADDYTF. As DNA, the CDR3 is TGCAGCGTTGAGATCGCTGATGACTACACCTTC.

This clonotype appeared once. The chain recombines TRBV6-5 with TRBJ1-1, with D hard to call. This CDR3 spans 14 amino acids. The V end lost 8 bases, the J end lost 1 base, and 14 bases lay between the germline ends. The germline gives CDR1 MNHEY, CDR2 SVGAGI. The CDR3 here is CASSISQANTEAFF. In nucleotides, the CDR3 is TGTGCCAGCTCAATATCGCAGGCGAACACTGAAGCTTTCTTT.

In the case of this clonotype: A much bigger clone sits one base away, suggesting this may be a read error. The rearrangement uses TRBV12-3 or TRBV12-4 and TRBJ1-1; no firm D call. CDR3 length: 11 residues. DNA of the CDR3: TGTGCCAGCAGTTTAAGGTTTGAAACTTTCTTT. This translates into CASSLRFETFF.

On this clonotype: The junction does not match germline at one end; this may be a read error. V is TRBV11-2 and J is TRBJ2-5; a weak D match, TRBD1 (6 bases). The CDR3 consists of 15 residues. Germline CDR1 and CDR2: SGHAT and FQNNGV. The CDR3, as DNA: TGTGCCATCAGCTACTCAACAGGGATGGGGGAGACCCAGTACTTC. Its protein is CAISYSTGMGETQYF.